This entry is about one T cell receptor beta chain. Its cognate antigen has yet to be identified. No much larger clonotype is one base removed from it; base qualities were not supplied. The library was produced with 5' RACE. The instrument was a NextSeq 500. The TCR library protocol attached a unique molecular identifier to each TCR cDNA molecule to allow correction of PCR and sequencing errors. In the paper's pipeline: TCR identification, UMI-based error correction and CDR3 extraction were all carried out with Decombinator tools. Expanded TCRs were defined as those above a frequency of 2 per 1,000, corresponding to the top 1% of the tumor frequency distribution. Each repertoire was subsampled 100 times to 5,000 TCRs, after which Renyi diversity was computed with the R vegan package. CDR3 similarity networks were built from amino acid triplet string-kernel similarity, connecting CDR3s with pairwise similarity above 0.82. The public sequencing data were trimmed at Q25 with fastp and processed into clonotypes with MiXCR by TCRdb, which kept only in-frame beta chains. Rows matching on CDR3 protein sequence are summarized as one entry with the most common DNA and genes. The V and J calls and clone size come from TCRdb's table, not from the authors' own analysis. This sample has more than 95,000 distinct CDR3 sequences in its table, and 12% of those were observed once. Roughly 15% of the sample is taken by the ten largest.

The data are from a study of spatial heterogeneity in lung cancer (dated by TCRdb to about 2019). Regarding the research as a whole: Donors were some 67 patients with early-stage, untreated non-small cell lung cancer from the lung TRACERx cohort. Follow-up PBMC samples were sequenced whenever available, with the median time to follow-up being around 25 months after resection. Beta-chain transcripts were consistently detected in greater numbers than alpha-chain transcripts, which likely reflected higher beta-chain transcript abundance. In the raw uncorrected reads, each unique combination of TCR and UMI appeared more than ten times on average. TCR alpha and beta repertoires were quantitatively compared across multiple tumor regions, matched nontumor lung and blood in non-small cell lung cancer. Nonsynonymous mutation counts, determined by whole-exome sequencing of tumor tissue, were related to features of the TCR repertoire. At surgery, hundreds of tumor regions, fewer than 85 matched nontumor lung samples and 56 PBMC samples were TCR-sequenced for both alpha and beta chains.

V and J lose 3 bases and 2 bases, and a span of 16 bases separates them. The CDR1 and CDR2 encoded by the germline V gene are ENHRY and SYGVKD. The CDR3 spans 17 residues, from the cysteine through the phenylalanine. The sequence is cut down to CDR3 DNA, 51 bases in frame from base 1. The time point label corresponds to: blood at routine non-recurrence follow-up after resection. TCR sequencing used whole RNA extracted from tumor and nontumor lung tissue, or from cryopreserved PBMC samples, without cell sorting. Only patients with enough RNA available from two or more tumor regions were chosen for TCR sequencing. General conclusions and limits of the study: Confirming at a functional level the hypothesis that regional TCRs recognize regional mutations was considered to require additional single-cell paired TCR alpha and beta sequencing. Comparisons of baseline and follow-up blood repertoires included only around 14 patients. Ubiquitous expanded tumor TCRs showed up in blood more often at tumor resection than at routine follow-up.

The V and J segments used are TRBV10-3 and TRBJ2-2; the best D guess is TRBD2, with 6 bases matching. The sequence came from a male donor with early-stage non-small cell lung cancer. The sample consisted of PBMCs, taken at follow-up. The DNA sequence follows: TGTGCCATCAGTGACCGGGGAGGCCGGACAAACACCGGGGAGCTGTTTTTT. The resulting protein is CAISDRGGRTNTGELFF.